The 6 T cell receptor beta chains below come from one sample, sequenced in a study of response to subunit inactivated influenza vaccine (dated by TCRdb to 2016 to 2018). Receptors were amplified or captured by RT-PCR. Sequencing took place on an Illumina HiSeq 2500. TCRdb reanalyzed the raw reads on its own, using fastp at Q25 for trimming and MiXCR for clone calling, and kept in-frame beta chains. Here each entry gathers all rows of one CDR3 protein and keeps the most common genes and DNA. The sample profile shows around 570,000 distinct CDR3 sequences; 7.5% to 8.5% of them were found once. The ten biggest clones cover 10% to 15% of the sample. Material: PBMCs from blood, obtained less than 25 months after vaccination. The receptor source for this set is a man aged 50 to 69 who received an inactivated influenza vaccine. Donor details come from another sample of the same person, matched by shared clones.

This clonotype was seen a handful of times. The V and J genes are TRBV24-1 and TRBJ2-2, with TRBD1 identical over 9 bases. CDR3 length: 17 amino acids. V lost 3 bases and J lost 7; bases outside the gene matches: 11. CDR1 and CDR2 from the germline V gene are KGHDR and SFDVKD. CDR3 nucleotides: TGTGCCACCAGTGATGGGGACAGGGCCAGTAACGGCGGGGAGCTGTTTTTT. This gives the protein CATSDGDRASNGGELFF.

Ten or more counts support this clonotype. The chain recombines TRBV4-1 with TRBJ1-2; D uncertain. The V end lost 0 bases, the J end lost 2 bases, and 16 bases lay between the germline ends. This CDR3 is built from 17 residues. Germline V gene lookup returns CDR1 MGHRA and CDR2 YSYEKL. CDR3 protein: CASSQDRPGTQNYGYTF. The CDR3 DNA reads as TGCGCCAGCAGCCAAGATCGGCCAGGAACCCAAAACTATGGCTACACCTTC.

This clonotype was recorded many times. The rearrangement uses TRBV6-2 or TRBV6-3 and TRBJ2-1, with no clear D. Germline CDR1 MNHEY, CDR2 SVGEGT. This CDR3 contains 15 residues. V was clipped by 7 bases and J by 14 bases, with 27 bases between them. CDR3 loop: CASTSPRATVRKKFF. CDR3 bases: TGTGCCAGCACCAGCCCCCGGGCCACGGTACGTAAGAAGTTCTTC.

There are a few counts of this clonotype. This chain connects TRBV5-1 to TRBJ2-1; D possibly uses TRBD1 or TRBD2 (6 bases each). This CDR3 is 15 amino acids long. Germline V gene lookup returns CDR1 SGHRS and CDR2 YFSETQ. V gave up 0 bases and J gave up 5 bases, with 12 bases separating them. CDR3 sequence: CASSLGSGANNEQFF. In nucleotides, the CDR3 is TGCGCCAGCAGCTTGGGGTCGGGGGCCAACAATGAGCAGTTCTTC.

There are many counts of this clonotype. The genes are TRBV6-1 and TRBJ1-4; TRBD1 is a possible D gene (5 bases). The CDR3 covers 15 residues. Trimming shortened V by 4 bases and J by 5 bases, and 14 bases separated the two germline ends. CDR1 is MNHNS and CDR2 is SASEGT in the germline V gene. The CDR3 sequence is CASSARQPYNEKLFF. In DNA form, the CDR3 reads TGTGCCAGCAGTGCGAGACAGCCGTACAATGAAAAACTGTTTTTT.

The gene calls are TRBV10-3 and TRBJ1-2; no clear D. This CDR3 comprises 11 residues. Germline V CDR1 and CDR2: ENHRY, SYGVKD. The V end lost 3 bases, the J end lost 4 bases, and 3 bases lay between the germline ends. For the CDR3, the DNA is TGTGCCATCAGTGACAGCTATGGCTACACCTTC. Amino acids: CAISDSYGYTF.